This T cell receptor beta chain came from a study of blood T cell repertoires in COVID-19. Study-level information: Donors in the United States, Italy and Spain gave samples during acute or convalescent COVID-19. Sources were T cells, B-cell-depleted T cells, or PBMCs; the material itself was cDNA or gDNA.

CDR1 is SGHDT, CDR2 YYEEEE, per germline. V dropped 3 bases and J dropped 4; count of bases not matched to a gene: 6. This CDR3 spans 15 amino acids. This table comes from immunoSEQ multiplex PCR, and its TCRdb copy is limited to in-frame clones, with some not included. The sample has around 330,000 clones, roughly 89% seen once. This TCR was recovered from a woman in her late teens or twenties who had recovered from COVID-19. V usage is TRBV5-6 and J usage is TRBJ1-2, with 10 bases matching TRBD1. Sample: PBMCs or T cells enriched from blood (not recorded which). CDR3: CASSSPGQGFYGYTF. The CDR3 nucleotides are TGTGCCAGCAGCTCACCGGGACAGGGGTTCTATGGCTACACCTTC. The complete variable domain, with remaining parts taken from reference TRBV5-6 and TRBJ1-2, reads DAGVTQSPTHLIKTRGQQVTLRCSPKSGHDTVSWYQQALGQGPQFIFQYYEEEERQRGNFPDRFSGHQFPNYSSELNVNALLLGDSALYLCASSSPGQGFYGYTFGSGTRLTVV.